This entry is about one T cell receptor beta chain. Its recognized antigen is unknown. No base quality values were provided; no much bigger clone lies one nucleotide off. Samples from volunteer blood donors who had recovered from COVID-19 were contributed by a second Seattle source. Whole blood was collected in K2EDTA tubes by collaborating institutions according to the institutions' own protocols. For TCRbeta analysis, collaborators shipped samples as frozen whole blood, isolated PBMCs, or DNA extracted from either of those sample types. The data were taken from a study of blood T cell repertoires in COVID-19 (dated by TCRdb to about 2020). About the investigation overall: Collaborator samples came from the United States, Italy and Spain and covered acute and convalescent phases of COVID-19. Where available, HLA class I and class II types were obtained from metadata supplied by the sample provider rather than from assay-based typing. The dataset comprised deeply sampled blood TCRbeta repertoires from subjects exposed to, actively infected with, or recovered from COVID-19. Samples came from the ongoing ImmuneRACE study (first 160 participants) plus 1,254 subjects from 6 global collaborators. The repertoires were released in a freely available public database intended as a resource for research on the immune response to SARS-CoV-2. The material from the prospective study consisted of cDNA or gDNA derived from T cells, B-cell-depleted T cells, or PBMCs. The sample metadata nearly always contained a de-identified subject ID, COVID-19 status, age in years and sex. What the work shows at the level of the full study, not this receptor alone: The amount of clinical and demographic metadata varied by source and participant and was provided uncurated.

TCRbeta CDR3 regions were amplified from genomic DNA using the immunoSEQ Assay, a bias-controlled multiplex PCR. Processing in the source paper ran as follows. Within the assay, amplification of reference gene primers was used to estimate how many nucleated cells each sample contained. Sequence reads were collapsed and filtered to measure the absolute abundance of every unique TCRbeta CDR3 rearrangement. For each sample, productive Simpson clonality was calculated by taking the square root of Simpson's diversity index across productive rearrangements. Not all clones reach the TCRdb copy of this immuneACCESS table, which keeps in-frame sequences only. Checked studies attribute under half of the gap to unresolved V genes and leave the rest unexplained. The DNA was the basis for D and trimming; V, J and clone size are from that table. The sample table lists roughly 160,000 clones, 65% to 85% of them with a count of one. The ten largest clones take up roughly 20% of the sample.

CDR1 and CDR2, looked up from the germline V gene (reference sequence), are LNHDA and SQIVND. Inclusive of the bounding cysteine and phenylalanine, the CDR3 is 14 residues long. The CDR3 DNA has 42 bases and is translated from base 1. Unmatched junction bases come to 8, with V trimmed by 6 bases and J by 7 bases. The chain is encoded by TRBV19 joined to TRBJ1-5, and 8 junction bases match TRBD1. This sequence was found in an older woman who had recovered from COVID-19. Sample: peripheral blood. The CDR3 protein is CASSTGRGRQPQHF. The nucleotide sequence reads as follows: TGTGCCAGTAGCACCGGCAGGGGGCGCCAGCCCCAGCATTTT.